Listed here are 18 T cell receptor beta chains from one sample, sequenced in a study of T-cell memory formation after mild COVID-19. TCRdb reanalysed the 5' RACE reads using MiXCR and keeps one entry per CDR3 protein. The repertoire holds about 350,000 distinct CDR3 sequences, roughly an eighth seen once, with 20% to 25% in the top ten. Sequencing was done on a sample of PBMCs or a T cell subset sorted from them (not recorded which). The receptors here all came from a man younger than 35 who had mild COVID-19 (a few samples of this study predate the infection). Cell type and time point are not known.

This clonotype was recorded a few times. The chain has TRBV29-1 and TRBJ2-1; 9 bases agree with TRBD1. The CDR3 covers 14 residues. With 5 bases clipped from V and 5 bases from J, the junction kept 7 bases outside the gene matches. Germline values: CDR1 SQVTM, CDR2 ANQGSEA. CDR3 DNA sequence: TGCAGCGTTTCGGACAGGGGTTCTAACAATGAGCAGTTCTTC. Protein product: CSVSDRGSNNEQFF.

The chain couples TRBV20-1 to TRBJ1-5; D is perhaps TRBD1 (5 bases). CDR1 is DFQATT and CDR2 is SNEGSKA in the germline V gene (reference sequence). The CDR3 runs to 13 residues. The V end lost 6 bases, the J end lost 7 bases, and 16 bases lay between the germline ends. CDR3 loop: CSAKGPARQPQHF. The CDR3 region has the DNA TGCAGTGCCAAGGGACCGGCGCGGCAGCCCCAGCATTTT.

This clonotype was recorded many times. The chain has TRBV6-5 and TRBJ1-2, with TRBD1 matching 7 bases. The CDR3 has 15 residues. The V segment lost 2 bases and the J segment 8 bases; nucleotides outside the gene matches: 11. CDR1 and CDR2 (germline): MNHEY, SVGAGI. The CDR3 bases are TGTGCCAGCAGTTACGGGAAAGGGGGCAATCGAGGCTACACCTTC. As protein: CASSYGKGGNRGYTF.

V usage is TRBV6-2 or TRBV6-3 and J usage is TRBJ1-1; 9 bases align to TRBD1. Losses at the gene ends were 5 bases for V and 6 bases for J; bases not matched to a gene: 7. Germline V gives CDR1 MNHEY, CDR2 SVGEGT. The CDR3 totals 14 residues. DNA for the CDR3: TGTGCCAGCAGTCTGGACAGGGGTTTTGCTGAAGCTTTCTTT. It translates to CASSLDRGFAEAFF.

The gene calls are TRBV24-1 and TRBJ2-5; D might be TRBD1 (6 bases). The CDR3 is made up of 13 amino acids. Trimming cost V 5 bases and J 2 bases, with 8 bases left between them. The V gene's germline CDR1 is KGHDR and CDR2 SFDVKD. CDR3 loop: CATSGTGQETQYF. DNA for the CDR3: TGTGCCACCAGTGGAACAGGGCAAGAGACCCAGTACTTC.

The chain employs TRBV4-3 and TRBJ1-1; D is ambiguous. Germline lookup yields CDR1 LGHNA and CDR2 YSLEER. The CDR3 length is 14 residues. V was clipped by 0 bases and J by 4 bases, with 9 bases between them. The CDR3 DNA is TGCGCCAGCAGCCAAGATTTCCCGTTCACTGAAGCTTTCTTT. Its protein product is CASSQDFPFTEAFF.

The chain uses TRBV6-2 or TRBV6-3 and TRBJ1-2, with unresolved D. V lost 4 bases, J lost 6 bases, and 6 bases lay in between. The CDR3 sequence is 11 residues long. The germline gives CDR1 MNHEY, CDR2 SVGEGT. The CDR3 DNA is TGTGCCAGCAGTTGGGAAGATGGCTACACCTTC. Protein product: CASSWEDGYTF.

This clonotype was found a few times. V gene TRBV18 combines with J gene TRBJ2-7; D possibly corresponds to TRBD2 (5 bases). The CDR3 totals 13 residues. CDR1 is KGHSH and CDR2 is LQKENI in the germline V gene. Between the trimmed V and J ends, which lost 3 bases and 1 base, there was a span of 7 bases. The CDR3 nucleotides read TGTGCCAGCTCACCGGGAGAATCCTACGAGCAGTACGTC. Encoded protein: CASSPGESYEQYV.

The sample holds a few counts of this clonotype. V gene TRBV10-3 combines with J gene TRBJ2-5; no clear D gene. The V and J ends lost 2 bases and 3 bases respectively, with 10 bases between them. The CDR3 contains 14 residues. Per the germline V gene, CDR1 is ENHRY and CDR2 is SYGVKD. CDR3 DNA: TGTGCCATCAGTGAGCCAATAAGAGAAGAGACCCAGTACTTC. It translates to CAISEPIREETQYF.

On this clonotype: This may come from a read error, since a much larger clone is one base off. The rearrangement joins TRBV27 to TRBJ2-1; TRBD2 is a possible D gene (6 bases). The CDR3 spans 16 residues. Germline V gene sequence: CDR1 MNHEY, CDR2 SMNVEV (reference sequence). The V end lost 6 bases, the J end lost 0 bases, and 15 bases lay between the germline ends. The CDR3 region is CASRGARRGSYNEQFF. DNA of the CDR3: TGTGCCAGCAGAGGGGCCCGGCGGGGCTCCTACAATGAGCAGTTCTTC.

This clonotype has at least ten counts. This chain connects TRBV12-3 or TRBV12-4 to TRBJ2-1; the D gene is possibly TRBD2 (6 bases). The CDR3 sequence is 15 residues long. V lost 3 bases, J lost 9 bases, and 18 bases lay in between. Here the CDR3 reads CASSFRRARYLEQFF. DNA of the CDR3: TGTGCCAGCAGTTTCCGGAGGGCGAGGTATCTTGAGCAGTTCTTC.

The CDR3: CASSPRTGERSPLHF. DNA for the CDR3: TGTGCCAGCAGCCCTAGGACAGGGGAAAGATCACCCCTCCACTTT. The V and J genes are TRBV7-2 and TRBJ1-6; 9 bases line up with TRBD1. The CDR3 length is 15 residues. The ends lost 5 bases at V and 10 bases at J; junction bases unmatched: 9. Looked up from germline, CDR1 is SGHTA and CDR2 is FQGNSA.

The chain recombines TRBV7-8 with TRBJ1-1, with D perhaps matching TRBD1 (5 bases). CDR3 length: 15 amino acids. Germline values: CDR1 SGHVS, CDR2 FQNEAQ. The germline V and J ends were trimmed by 2 bases and 2 bases, with 12 bases remaining between them. The CDR3 sequence is CASSLPDSFNTEAFF. The CDR3 DNA reads TGTGCCAGCAGCTTACCTGACAGCTTCAACACTGAAGCTTTCTTT.

The chain uses TRBV6-2 or TRBV6-3 and TRBJ1-6; no clear D. The V end lost 7 bases, the J end lost 8 bases, and 12 bases lay between the germline ends. Germline V gives CDR1 MNHEY, CDR2 SVGEGT. CDR3 length: 13 amino acids. CDR3 sequence: CASTGPIDSPLHF. CDR3 bases: TGTGCCAGCACCGGACCGATAGATTCACCCCTCCACTTT.

This sequence joins TRBV4-1 and TRBJ2-2, with no clear D. The germline CDR1 and CDR2 sequences are MGHRA and YSYEKL. The CDR3 runs 13 residues. Trimming left V 4 bases short and J 3 bases short, with 6 bases between. CDR3 in DNA: TGCGCCAGCAGCCGCTATCACACCGGGGAGCTGTTTTTT. It encodes CASSRYHTGELFF.

This clonotype turned up a few times. Here the CDR3 reads CASSYFSSGRGAFF. The CDR3 DNA reads as TGTGCCAGCAGTTACTTCTCTTCGGGCAGGGGAGCTTTCTTT. The chain carries TRBV6-5 and TRBJ1-1; D possibly corresponds to TRBD1 (6 bases). The CDR3 totals 14 residues. Germline CDR1 MNHEY, CDR2 SVGAGI. Deletions cut 1 base from V and 10 bases from J, with 16 bases between.

The table lists this clonotype with a few counts. The chain joins TRBV15 to TRBJ2-1; TRBD1 aligns across 9 bases. V lost 9 bases, J lost 3 bases, and 6 bases stayed unmatched. CDR1 LNHNV and CDR2 YYDKDF come from the germline V gene (reference sequence). The CDR3 consists of 14 residues. CDR3 sequence (DNA): TGTGCCACTCAGCGACAGGGGGTCTACAATGAGCAGTTCTTC. It specifies CATQRQGVYNEQFF. The complete variable domain, with remaining parts taken from reference TRBV15 and TRBJ2-1, reads DAMVIQNPRYQVTQFGKPVTLSCSQTLNHNVMYWYQQKSSQAPKLLFHYYDKDFNNEADTPDNFQSRRPNTSFCFLDIRSPGLGDTAMYLCATQRQGVYNEQFFGPGTRLTVL.

The V call is TRBV6-5, the J call TRBJ1-1; tentative D call: TRBD1 (6 bases). CDR3 size: 15 residues. The V end lost 8 bases, the J end lost 4 bases, and 20 bases lay between the germline ends. Germline assignment: CDR1 MNHEY and CDR2 SVGAGI. The CDR3 sequence is CASRTIQGRVTEAFF. CDR3 nucleotide sequence: TGTGCCAGCCGAACGATACAGGGCCGCGTCACTGAAGCTTTCTTT.